Sequencing of this T cell receptor beta chain was carried out in a study of blood T cells in healthy people across ages. Regarding this clonotype: Given a much more abundant clone one base away, this may be a read error.

CDR1 SGHVS and CDR2 FNYEAQ come from the germline V gene. The CDR3 loop spans 13 amino acids. The authors ran a second PCR of about 6 to 12 cycles using a sample-barcoded 5' primer and a J-beta primer mix. TCRdb passed the 5' RACE reads through MiXCR, listing each CDR3 protein once. The table records about 1.6 million distinct CDR3 sequences, about 35% of them present only once. Sequencing input: blood. The V gene is TRBV7-6, the J gene TRBJ2-7, with 7 bases that match TRBD2. The clonotype comes from a woman in her twenties or thirties in good health. CDR3 sequence: CASSDRRDYEQCF. The CDR3 DNA is TGTGCCAGCAGCGACCGACGGGACTACGAGCAGTGCTTC.